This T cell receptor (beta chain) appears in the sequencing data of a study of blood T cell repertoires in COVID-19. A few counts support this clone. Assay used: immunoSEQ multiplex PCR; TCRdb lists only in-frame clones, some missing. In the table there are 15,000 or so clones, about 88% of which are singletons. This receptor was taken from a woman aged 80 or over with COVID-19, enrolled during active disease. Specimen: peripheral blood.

The CDR3: CASSQGLAGGGEQYF. The CDR3 DNA sequence: TGCGCCAGCAGCCAAGGCTTAGCGGGAGGAGGCGAGCAGTACTTC. V and J are TRBV4-3 and TRBJ2-7; TRBD2 matches at 10 bases. V gave up 1 base and J gave up 6 bases; unmatched junction bases: 6. The germline gives CDR1 LGHNA, CDR2 YSLEER. The CDR3 covers 15 residues.